Each of the 14 T cell receptor beta chains below was sequenced from the same sample in a study of OX40 agonist ivuxolimab in advanced cancers. Sequencing used immunoSEQ multiplex PCR; TCRdb keeps in-frame clones, though not all of them. The data show some 98,000 clones, around 92% seen once. The source was CD4+ or CD8+ T cells sorted from blood, collected in a trial of the OX40 agonist ivuxolimab. Receptors originate from an adult with an advanced solid tumor such as melanoma, head and neck, liver or kidney cancer.

This sequence joins TRBV10-3 and TRBJ2-5; D is unclear. CDR1 and CDR2 from the germline V gene are ENHRY and SYGVKD. This CDR3 comprises 12 residues. Trimming shortened V by 0 bases and J by 1 base, and 0 bases separated the two germline ends. CDR3 in DNA: TGTGCCATCAGTGAGTCCCAAGAGACCCAGTACTTC. This encodes CAISESQETQYF.

V is TRBV6-7 and J is TRBJ1-5; D ambiguous. TRBV6-7 is placed among ORFs of uncertain function. The germline V and J ends were trimmed by 1 base and 3 bases, with 22 bases remaining between them. The length of the CDR3 is 19 residues. Here the CDR3 reads CASSYWQAAQTSVNQPQHF. The CDR3 nucleotides read TGTGCCAGCAGTTACTGGCAGGCCGCTCAAACTTCCGTCAATCAGCCCCAGCATTTT.

J is TRBJ2-7 and V is TRBV19, with no clear D. The CDR3 consists of 13 residues. Trimming stripped 5 bases from V and 10 bases from J, with 18 bases between. Per germline, CDR1 LNHDA and CDR2 SQIVND (reference sequence). In DNA form, the CDR3 reads TGTGCCAGTAGTGCCATCCCTTTTACGTATCAGTACTTC. It is translated as CASSAIPFTYQYF.

The gene calls are TRBV7-2 and TRBJ2-3; 8 nucleotides align to TRBD2. After removal of 5 bases from V and 4 bases from J, the junction contained 5 bases not matched to a gene. The CDR3 consists of 14 residues. From germline, CDR1 is SGHTA and CDR2 FQGNSA. The CDR3: CASSRTSYPDTQYF. In DNA form, the CDR3 reads TGTGCCAGCAGCCGGACTAGCTACCCAGATACGCAGTATTTT.

V is TRBV19 and J is TRBJ2-4, with D possibly being TRBD1 (6 bases). CDR3 length equals 16 residues. Germline V CDR1 and CDR2: LNHDA, SQIVND (reference sequence). The germline V and J ends were trimmed by 3 bases and 2 bases, with 14 bases remaining between them. This CDR3 reads CASSIRAGTTKNIQYF. The CDR3 region has the DNA TGTGCCAGTAGTATTCGGGCAGGGACAACCAAAAACATTCAGTACTTC.

V is TRBV28 and J is TRBJ1-2, with 9 positions matching TRBD1. The V and J ends lost 5 bases and 5 bases, in that order; junction bases with no gene match: 6. Germline CDR1 reads MDHEN; CDR2 reads SYDVKM. This CDR3 spans 14 amino acids. CDR3: CASSPPGQGYGYTF. Here the CDR3 DNA reads TGTGCCAGCAGTCCACCGGGACAGGGATATGGCTACACCTTC.

The rearrangement uses TRBV6-6 and TRBJ2-1, with 7 bases matching TRBD2. The CDR3 contains 15 residues. Unmatched junction bases numbered 3, after V lost 2 bases and J lost 2 bases. Germline values: CDR1 MNHNY, CDR2 SVGAGI (reference sequence). The CDR3: CASSYPAGTYNEQFF. The CDR3 DNA is TGTGCCAGCAGTTACCCAGCGGGGACCTACAATGAGCAGTTCTTC.

This rearrangement joins TRBV4-3 to TRBJ1-2; weak D call: TRBD1 (5 bases). From germline, CDR1 is LGHNA and CDR2 YSLEER. V lost 4 bases and J 4 bases, leaving 16 bases between the germline ends. The CDR3 extends over 15 amino acids. The CDR3 sequence is CASSRSRDGSYGYTF. The CDR3 DNA reads TGCGCCAGCAGCCGCTCCCGGGACGGGTCCTATGGCTACACCTTC.

The chain couples TRBV19 to TRBJ1-2; D uncertain. CDR3 length equals 16 residues. Germline lookup yields CDR1 LNHDA and CDR2 SQIVND (reference sequence). Trimming took off 7 bases at V and 0 bases at J, with 18 bases between the two ends. The CDR3 spells CASNSIRESPNYGYTF. As DNA, the CDR3 is TGTGCCAGTAATTCCATCCGGGAGTCGCCTAACTATGGCTACACCTTC.

The genes are TRBV11-3 and TRBJ2-5, with D hard to call. Germline V CDR1 and CDR2: SGHNT, YENEEA. The CDR3 spans 14 residues. Trimming pared 6 bases from V and 5 bases from J, leaving 16 bases between. Here the CDR3 DNA reads TGTGCCAGCAGGTATACAGCCGTAGGTGAGACCCAGTACTTC. It codes for CASRYTAVGETQYF.

This rearrangement joins TRBV6-1 to TRBJ1-3; TRBD1 is a possible D gene (5 bases). CDR3 length: 12 residues. From germline, CDR1 is MNHNS and CDR2 SASEGT. Trimming took off 4 bases at V and 11 bases at J, with 12 bases between the two ends. The DNA for the CDR3 is TGTGCCAGCAGTGCCGACAGATACGCCATATATTTT. Its protein product is CASSADRYAIYF.

The gene calls are TRBV9 and TRBJ2-3, with D possibly TRBD2 on 5 matching bases. Trimming left V 4 bases short and J 0 bases short, with 6 bases between. In germline, CDR1 is SGDLS, CDR2 YYNGEE. This CDR3 contains 13 residues. The CDR3 DNA reads TGTGCCAGCAGCCTAGCCAGCACAGATACGCAGTATTTT. Protein: CASSLASTDTQYF.

Regarding this clone: The junction shows a germline mismatch at one end, possibly a read error. The chain links TRBV6-5 to TRBJ1-5, with unresolved D. Germline-derived CDR1 and CDR2 are MNHEY and SVGAGI. The CDR3 has 12 amino acids. The CDR3 nucleotides are TGTGCCAGCAGTTTTAGCGATCAGCCCCAGCATTTT. Amino acid sequence: CASSFSDQPQHF.

This sequence joins TRBV11-3 and TRBJ2-1; 11 bases are a match to TRBD2. With 5 bases clipped from V and 4 bases from J, the junction kept 7 bases outside the gene matches. Germline values: CDR1 SGHNT, CDR2 YENEEA. The CDR3 runs to 16 residues. The CDR3 reads CASSLGLAGQYNEQFF. The CDR3 DNA follows: TGTGCCAGCAGCCTCGGACTAGCGGGTCAGTACAATGAGCAGTTCTTC.